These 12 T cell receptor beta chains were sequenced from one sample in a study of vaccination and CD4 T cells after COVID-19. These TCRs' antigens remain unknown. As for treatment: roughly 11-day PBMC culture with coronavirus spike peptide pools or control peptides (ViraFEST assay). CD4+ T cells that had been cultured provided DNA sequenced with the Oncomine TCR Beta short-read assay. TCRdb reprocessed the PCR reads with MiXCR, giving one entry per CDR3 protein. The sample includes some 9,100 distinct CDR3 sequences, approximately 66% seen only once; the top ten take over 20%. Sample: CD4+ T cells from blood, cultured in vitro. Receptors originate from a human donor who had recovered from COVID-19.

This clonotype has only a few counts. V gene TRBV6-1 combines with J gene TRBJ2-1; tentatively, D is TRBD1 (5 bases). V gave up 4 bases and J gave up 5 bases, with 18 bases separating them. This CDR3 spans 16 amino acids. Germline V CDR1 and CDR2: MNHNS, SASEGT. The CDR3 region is CASSGRVGGANNEQFF. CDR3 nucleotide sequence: TGTGCCAGCAGTGGCAGGGTGGGCGGAGCCAACAATGAGCAGTTCTTC.

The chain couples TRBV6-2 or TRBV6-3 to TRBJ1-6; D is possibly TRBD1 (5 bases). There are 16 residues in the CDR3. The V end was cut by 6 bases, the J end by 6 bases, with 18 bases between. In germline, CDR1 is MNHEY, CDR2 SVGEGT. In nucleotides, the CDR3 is TGTGCCAGCAGACGAGTCGGGGACGGAGGTAATTCACCCCTCCACTTT. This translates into CASRRVGDGGNSPLHF.

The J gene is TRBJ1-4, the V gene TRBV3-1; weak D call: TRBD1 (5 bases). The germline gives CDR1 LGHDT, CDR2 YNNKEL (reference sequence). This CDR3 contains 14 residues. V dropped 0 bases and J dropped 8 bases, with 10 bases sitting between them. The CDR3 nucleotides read TGTGCCAGCAGCCAAGATGGGGGAAGGGAAAAACTGTTTTTT. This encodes CASSQDGGREKLFF.

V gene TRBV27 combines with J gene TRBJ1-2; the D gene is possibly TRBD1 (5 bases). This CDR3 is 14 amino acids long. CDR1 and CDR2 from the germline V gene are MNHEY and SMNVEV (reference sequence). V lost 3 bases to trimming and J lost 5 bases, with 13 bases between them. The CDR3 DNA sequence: TGTGCCAGCAGTTTTTCGACGGGGGGATATGGCTACACCTTC. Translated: CASSFSTGGYGYTF.

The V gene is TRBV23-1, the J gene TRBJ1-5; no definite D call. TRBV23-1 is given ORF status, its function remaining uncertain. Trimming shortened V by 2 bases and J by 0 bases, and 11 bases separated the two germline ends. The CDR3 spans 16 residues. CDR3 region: CASSQEREYSNQPQHF. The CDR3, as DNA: TGCGCCAGCAGTCAAGAGCGAGAATATAGCAATCAGCCCCAGCATTTT.

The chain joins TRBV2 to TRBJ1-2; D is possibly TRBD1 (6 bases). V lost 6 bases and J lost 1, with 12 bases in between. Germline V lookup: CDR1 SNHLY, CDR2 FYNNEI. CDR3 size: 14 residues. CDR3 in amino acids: CASRSLRGNYGYTF. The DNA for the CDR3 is TGTGCCAGCAGGTCTCTCAGGGGTAACTATGGCTACACCTTC.

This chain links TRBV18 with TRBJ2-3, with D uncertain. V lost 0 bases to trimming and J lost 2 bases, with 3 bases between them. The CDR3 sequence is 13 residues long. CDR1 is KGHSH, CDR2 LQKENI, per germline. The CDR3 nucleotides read TGTGCCAGCTCACCACCGAACACAGATACGCAGTATTTT. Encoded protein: CASSPPNTDTQYF.

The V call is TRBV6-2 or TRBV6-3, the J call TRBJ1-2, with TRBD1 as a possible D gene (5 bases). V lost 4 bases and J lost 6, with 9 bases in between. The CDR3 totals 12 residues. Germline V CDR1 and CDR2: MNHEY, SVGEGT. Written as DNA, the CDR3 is TGTGCCAGCAGTTCTCGGGACCATGGCTACACCTTC. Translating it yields CASSSRDHGYTF.

For the CDR3, the DNA is TGTGCCAGCAGCTTACGGGGGAGATACTTCACCGGGGAGCTGTTTTTT. It codes for CASSLRGRYFTGELFF. V is TRBV7-2 and J is TRBJ2-2, with D perhaps matching TRBD2 (6 bases). Germline V gene sequence: CDR1 SGHTA, CDR2 FQGNSA. The CDR3 is 16 residues long. The V and J ends lost 2 bases and 4 bases respectively, with 14 bases between them.

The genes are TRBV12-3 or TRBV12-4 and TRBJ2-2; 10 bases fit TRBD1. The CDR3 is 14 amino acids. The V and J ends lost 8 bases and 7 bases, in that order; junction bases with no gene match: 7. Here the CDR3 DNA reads TGTGCCAGCCGGGACAGGGGAAATGGCGGGGAGCTGTTTTTT. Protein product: CASRDRGNGGELFF.

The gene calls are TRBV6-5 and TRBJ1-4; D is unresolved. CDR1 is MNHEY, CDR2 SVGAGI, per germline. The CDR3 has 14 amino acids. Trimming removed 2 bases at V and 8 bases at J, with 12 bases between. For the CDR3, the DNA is TGTGCCAGCAGTTACAACCTCGACGGGGAAAAACTGTTTTTT. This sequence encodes CASSYNLDGEKLFF.

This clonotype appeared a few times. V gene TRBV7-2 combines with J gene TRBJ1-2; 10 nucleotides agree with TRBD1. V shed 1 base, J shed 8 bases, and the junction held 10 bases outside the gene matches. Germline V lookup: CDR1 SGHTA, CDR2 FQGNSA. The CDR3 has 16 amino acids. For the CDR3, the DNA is TGTGCCAGCAGCTTAGGACAGGGGGCGCTCCTAGGGGGCTACACCTTC. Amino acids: CASSLGQGALLGGYTF.